This TCR beta chain was found in a study of blood T cells in healthy people across ages. Study-wide context: Capture via template switching afforded approximately one barcoded beta molecule per two T cells.

This clonotype came up many times. Its antigen remains unidentified. Total RNA was isolated from each sample in quantities of at least 6 micrograms. With a J-beta primer mix and a sample-barcoded 5' primer, a second PCR ran roughly 7 to 11 cycles. Using its own MiXCR run on the 5' RACE reads, TCRdb lists one record per CDR3 protein. The sample yields fewer than 1,000,000 distinct CDR3 sequences, roughly 44% seen once. The CDR3 runs to 14 residues. The J segment lost 3 bases and the V segment lost 4 bases, leaving 3 bases of the junction unmatched. Germline CDR1 SGHAT, CDR2 FQNNGV. Points from the study as a whole: Any conclusive comparison of naive versus antigen-experienced cells was prevented by using unsorted PBMCs.

This TCR derives from a man aged 55 to 69 in good health. The genes are TRBV11-2 and TRBJ2-4; 7 bases match TRBD1. The specimen was blood. The CDR3 region is CASSSGTDKNIQYF. CDR3 coding DNA: TGTGCCAGCAGCTCCGGGACAGACAAAAACATTCAGTACTTC.